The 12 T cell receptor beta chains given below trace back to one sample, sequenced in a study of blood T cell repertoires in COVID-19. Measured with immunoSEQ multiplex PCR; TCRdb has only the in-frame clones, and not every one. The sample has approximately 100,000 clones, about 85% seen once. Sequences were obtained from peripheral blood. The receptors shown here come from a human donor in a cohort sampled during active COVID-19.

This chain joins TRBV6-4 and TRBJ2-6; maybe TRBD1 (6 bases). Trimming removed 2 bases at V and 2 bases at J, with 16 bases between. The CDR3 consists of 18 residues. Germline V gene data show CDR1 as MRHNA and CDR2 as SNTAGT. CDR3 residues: CASSDLVGQRTGANVLTF. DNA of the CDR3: TGTGCCAGCAGTGACCTCGTCGGACAGCGGACTGGGGCCAACGTCCTGACTTTC.

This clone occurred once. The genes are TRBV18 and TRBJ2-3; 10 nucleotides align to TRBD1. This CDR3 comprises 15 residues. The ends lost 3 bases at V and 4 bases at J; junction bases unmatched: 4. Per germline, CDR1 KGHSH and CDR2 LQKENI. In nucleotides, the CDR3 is TGTGCCAGCTCACCCCGGGACAGGGGAGCAGATACGCAGTATTTT. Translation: CASSPRDRGADTQYF.

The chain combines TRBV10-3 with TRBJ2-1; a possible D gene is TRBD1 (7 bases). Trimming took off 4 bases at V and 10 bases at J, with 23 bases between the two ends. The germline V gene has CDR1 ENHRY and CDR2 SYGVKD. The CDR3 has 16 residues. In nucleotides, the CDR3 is TGTGCCATCAGTGGGGGAGGAGGGGGCGCAGGTTGGGAGCAGTTCTTC. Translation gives CAISGGGGGAGWEQFF.

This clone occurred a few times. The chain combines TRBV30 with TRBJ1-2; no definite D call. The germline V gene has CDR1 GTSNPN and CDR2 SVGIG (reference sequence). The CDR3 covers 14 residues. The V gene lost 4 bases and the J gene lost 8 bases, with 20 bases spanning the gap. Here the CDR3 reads CAWTSAVPVLGYTF. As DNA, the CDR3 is TGTGCCTGGACCTCCGCGGTACCCGTATTGGGCTACACCTTC.

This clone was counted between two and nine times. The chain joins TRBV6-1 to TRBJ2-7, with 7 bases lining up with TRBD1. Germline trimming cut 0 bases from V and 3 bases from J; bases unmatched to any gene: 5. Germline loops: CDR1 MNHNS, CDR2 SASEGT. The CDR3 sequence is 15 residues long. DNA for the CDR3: TGTGCCAGCAGTGAAGCCCCCGGACAGGACTACGAGCAGTACTTC. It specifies CASSEAPGQDYEQYF.

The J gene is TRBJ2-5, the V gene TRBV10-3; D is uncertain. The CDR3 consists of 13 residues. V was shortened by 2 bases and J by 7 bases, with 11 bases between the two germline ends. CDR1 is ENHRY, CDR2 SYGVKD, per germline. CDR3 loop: CAISEPARVTQYF. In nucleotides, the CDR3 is TGTGCCATCAGTGAGCCGGCCCGGGTGACCCAGTACTTC.

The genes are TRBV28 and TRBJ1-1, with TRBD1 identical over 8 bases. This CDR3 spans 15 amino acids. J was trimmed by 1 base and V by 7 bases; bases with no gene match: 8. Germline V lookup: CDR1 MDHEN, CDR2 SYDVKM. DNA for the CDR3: TGTGCCAGCAATCCGGGACAGGCTACGAACACTGAAGCTTTCTTT. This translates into CASNPGQATNTEAFF.

This chain's CDR3 is CASSPGGAWGYEQYF. The DNA of the CDR3 is TGTGCCAGCAGTCCGGGAGGCGCCTGGGGCTACGAGCAGTACTTC. The J gene is TRBJ2-7, the V gene TRBV6-5, with TRBD2 matching 7 bases. V gave up 5 bases and J gave up 3 bases; unmatched junction bases: 10. The CDR3 spans 15 residues. Looked up from germline, CDR1 is MNHEY and CDR2 is SVGAGI.

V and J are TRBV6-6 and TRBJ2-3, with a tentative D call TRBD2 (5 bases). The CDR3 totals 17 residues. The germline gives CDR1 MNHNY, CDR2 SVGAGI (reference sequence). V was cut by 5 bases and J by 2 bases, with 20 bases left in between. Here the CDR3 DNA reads TGTGCCAGCAGTCCCGGGGTGAGAATAGGTCCCACAGATACGCAGTATTTT. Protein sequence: CASSPGVRIGPTDTQYF.

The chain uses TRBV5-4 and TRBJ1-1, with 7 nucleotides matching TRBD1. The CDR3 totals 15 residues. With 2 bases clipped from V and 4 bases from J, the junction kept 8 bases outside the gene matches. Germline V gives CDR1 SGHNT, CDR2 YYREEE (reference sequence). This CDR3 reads CASSFLQGSSTEAFF. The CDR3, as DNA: TGTGCCAGCAGCTTCCTACAGGGGAGTAGCACTGAAGCTTTCTTT.

The CDR3 bases are TGTGCCAGCAGTTTAAAGGGACTAGCCACAGATACGCAGTATTTT. Translating gives CASSLKGLATDTQYF. The chain uses TRBV28 and TRBJ2-3; 9 nucleotides align to TRBD2. J lost 2 bases, V lost 2 bases, and 2 bases had no gene match. The CDR3 is made up of 15 amino acids. Germline V gene sequence: CDR1 MDHEN, CDR2 SYDVKM.

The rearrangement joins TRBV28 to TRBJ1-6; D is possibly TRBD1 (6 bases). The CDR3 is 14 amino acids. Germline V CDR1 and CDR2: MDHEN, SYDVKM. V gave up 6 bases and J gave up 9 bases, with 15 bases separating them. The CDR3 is CASRTLGGSSPLHF. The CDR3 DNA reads TGTGCCAGCAGAACCCTAGGGGGTAGTTCACCCCTCCACTTT.